Below, 22 T cell receptor beta chains from the same sample are listed, as sequenced in a study of T cell responses to AZD1222 COVID-19 vaccine. Generated by immunoSEQ multiplex PCR, the TCRdb table keeps only in-frame clones and is missing some. Among more than 150,000 clones, around 90% were seen once, and the ten largest hold roughly 2%. Specimen: peripheral blood, collected 28 days after the second AZD1222 dose. The receptors come from an adult who received the AZD1222 COVID-19 vaccine.

The chain uses TRBV6-2 or TRBV6-3 and TRBJ1-4, with unresolved D. Germline V lookup: CDR1 MNHEY, CDR2 SVGEGT. There are 18 residues in the CDR3. V was shortened by 0 bases and J by 7 bases, with 21 bases between the two germline ends. The CDR3 protein is CASSYSSRGQSSGEKLFF. The DNA for the CDR3 is TGTGCCAGCAGTTACTCATCTAGAGGGCAGTCGAGTGGTGAAAAACTGTTTTTT.

The CDR3 DNA reads as TGTGCCAGCAGCTTAGCTAGTGGGCTTGGGCAGCCCCAGCATTTT. Translating gives CASSLASGLGQPQHF. The V and J genes are TRBV7-2 and TRBJ1-5, with D unclear. Trimming pared 0 bases from V and 7 bases from J, leaving 13 bases between. This CDR3 is built from 15 residues. CDR1 and CDR2 (germline): SGHTA, FQGNSA.

The CDR3 spells CASSRTENIQYF. DNA for the CDR3: TGTGCCAGTAGTCGTACAGAAAACATTCAGTACTTC. The chain carries TRBV19 and TRBJ2-4; D is undetermined. Germline V gene sequence: CDR1 LNHDA, CDR2 SQIVND (reference sequence). Trimming stripped 5 bases from V and 5 bases from J, with 7 bases between. The CDR3 has 12 amino acids.

The chain is built from TRBV5-1 and TRBJ1-4; D may be TRBD1 (5 bases). V lost 0 bases and J lost 5, with 5 bases in between. The germline gives CDR1 SGHRS, CDR2 YFSETQ. The CDR3 consists of 13 residues. CDR3 sequence: CASSLAGNEKLFF. CDR3 nucleotides: TGCGCCAGCAGCTTGGCAGGGAATGAAAAACTGTTTTTT. The whole variable domain, remainder taken from reference TRBV5-1 and TRBJ1-4, is KAGVTQTPRYLIKTRGQQVTLSCSPISGHRSVSWYQQTPGQGLQFLFEYFSETQRNKGNFPGRFSGRQFSNSRSEMNVSTLELGDSALYLCASSLAGNEKLFFGSGTQLSVL.

This chain links TRBV6-2 or TRBV6-3 with TRBJ1-1, with D possibly TRBD1 on 6 matching bases. The CDR3 loop spans 15 amino acids. V was cut by 6 bases and J by 0 bases, with 14 bases left in between. Looked up from germline, CDR1 is MNHEY and CDR2 is SVGEGT. The CDR3 sequence is CASSFADRLNTEAFF. The DNA of the CDR3 is TGTGCCAGCAGCTTCGCGGACAGATTGAACACTGAAGCTTTCTTT.

The chain carries TRBV5-6 and TRBJ1-2; TRBD1 matches at 7 bases. Germline V gives CDR1 SGHDT, CDR2 YYEEEE. The CDR3 loop spans 14 amino acids. Losses at the gene ends were 7 bases for V and 0 bases for J; bases not matched to a gene: 6. CDR3 loop: CASREQGANYGYTF. The DNA of the CDR3 is TGTGCCAGCCGGGAGCAGGGGGCTAACTATGGCTACACCTTC. Full variable domain (remainder filled in from reference TRBV5-6 and TRBJ1-2): DAGVTQSPTHLIKTRGQQVTLRCSPKSGHDTVSWYQQALGQGPQFIFQYYEEEERQRGNFPDRFSGHQFPNYSSELNVNALLLGDSALYLCASREQGANYGYTFGSGTRLTVV.

This chain connects TRBV6-5 to TRBJ1-3; D is undetermined. Trimming took 11 bases from V and 8 from J, leaving 25 bases between them. This CDR3 is built from 15 residues. Germline-derived CDR1 and CDR2 are MNHEY and SVGAGI. In DNA form, the CDR3 reads TGTGCCGTGACCCCCGGGCGGGCACCAGAGGACACCATATATTTT. This gives the protein CAVTPGRAPEDTIYF.

V usage is TRBV9 and J usage is TRBJ2-5; D uncertain. CDR1 is SGDLS, CDR2 YYNGEE, per germline. There are 14 residues in the CDR3. Deletions cut 0 bases from V and 2 bases from J, with 8 bases between. CDR3 sequence reads: CASSVDPGQETQYF. As DNA, the CDR3 is TGTGCCAGCAGCGTAGATCCCGGGCAAGAGACCCAGTACTTC.

In this sample, this clone turned up once. The rearrangement links TRBV15 to TRBJ2-1, with 7 nucleotides matching TRBD1. V shed 9 bases, J shed 4 bases, and the junction held 9 bases outside the gene matches. The CDR3 loop spans 14 amino acids. In germline, CDR1 is LNHNV, CDR2 YYDKDF (reference sequence). CDR3 sequence: CATMRQGVYNEQFF. CDR3 in DNA: TGTGCCACAATGAGACAGGGTGTATACAATGAGCAGTTCTTC.

This clone was seen just once. The chain joins TRBV19 to TRBJ1-5; 9 positions agree with TRBD1. The V and J ends lost 6 bases and 7 bases, in that order; junction bases with no gene match: 10. Germline lookup yields CDR1 LNHDA and CDR2 SQIVND (reference sequence). The CDR3 totals 15 residues. The CDR3 region is CASRNRDRERQPQHF. The CDR3, as DNA: TGTGCCAGTAGAAACCGGGACAGGGAACGACAGCCCCAGCATTTT.

CDR3 nucleotide sequence: TGTGCCAGCAGCGTAGGGGAGGGACTAGCGGGGGGGATCGCAGAGACCCAGTACTTC. Translating it yields CASSVGEGLAGGIAETQYF. This sequence joins TRBV9 and TRBJ2-5; 16 bases line up with TRBD2. V shed 0 bases, J shed 4 bases, and the junction held 9 bases outside the gene matches. Germline CDR1 SGDLS, CDR2 YYNGEE. The CDR3 runs 19 residues.

The chain employs TRBV4-1 and TRBJ2-7; 12 nucleotides match TRBD1. V shed 6 bases, J shed 7 bases, and the junction held 10 bases outside the gene matches. Germline V lookup: CDR1 MGHRA, CDR2 YSYEKL. CDR3 length equals 15 residues. CDR3 loop: CASREGDRGQYEQYF. CDR3 sequence (DNA): TGCGCCAGCAGGGAAGGGGACAGGGGGCAATATGAGCAGTACTTC.

This chain connects TRBV18 to TRBJ1-1; the D gene is possibly TRBD1 (5 bases). CDR1 is KGHSH, CDR2 LQKENI, per germline. V gave up 0 bases and J gave up 6 bases, with 11 bases separating them. The CDR3 totals 14 residues. The DNA of the CDR3 is TGTGCCAGCTCACCACCTGACAGAAGGGCTGAAGCTTTCTTT. Residues: CASSPPDRRAEAFF.

This chain connects TRBV9 to TRBJ2-7; 7 bases are a match to TRBD1. This CDR3 is 14 amino acids long. With V trimmed by 4 bases and J by 3 bases, 7 bases remained unmatched. Looked up from germline, CDR1 is SGDLS and CDR2 is YYNGEE. The CDR3 sequence: CASSFGTDNYEQYF. The CDR3 coding sequence is TGTGCCAGCAGCTTCGGGACAGACAACTACGAGCAGTACTTC.

This chain joins TRBV7-9 and TRBJ1-2; TRBD1 aligns across 8 bases. With V trimmed by 5 bases and J by 4 bases, 9 bases remained unmatched. Germline CDR1 is SEHNR and CDR2 is FQNEAQ (reference sequence). This CDR3 region has 15 residues. The CDR3 nucleotides are TGTGCCAGCAGCCCCGGACAGGGAATTTTCTATGGCTACACCTTC. It encodes CASSPGQGIFYGYTF.

This rearrangement joins TRBV2 to TRBJ1-2; D gene unclear. Looked up from germline, CDR1 is SNHLY and CDR2 is FYNNEI. The V gene lost 2 bases and the J gene lost 8 bases, with 6 bases spanning the gap. The CDR3 has 11 amino acids. This chain's CDR3 is CASSEMGGYTF. DNA for the CDR3: TGTGCCAGCAGTGAAATGGGGGGCTACACCTTC.

The sample holds one count of this clone. The V gene is TRBV24-1, the J gene TRBJ1-2; tentatively, D is TRBD1 (6 bases). Trimming cost V 7 bases and J 3 bases, with 11 bases left between them. The CDR3 extends over 13 amino acids. The germline CDR1 and CDR2 sequences are KGHDR and SFDVKD. CDR3 protein: CATRGRGHYGYTF. The CDR3 DNA is TGTGCCACCAGGGGGCGGGGGCACTATGGCTACACCTTC.

The chain uses TRBV18 and TRBJ1-1; TRBD1 aligns across 8 bases. J gave up 5 bases and V 1 base, and 9 bases lay outside the gene matches. Germline assignment: CDR1 KGHSH and CDR2 LQKENI. CDR3 size: 16 residues. CDR3: CASSPQQGEWGTEAFF. The CDR3 nucleotides read TGTGCCAGCTCACCACAACAGGGGGAATGGGGGACTGAAGCTTTCTTT.

This clone has only one observation. The J gene is TRBJ1-6, the V gene TRBV7-9; 7 bases are a match to TRBD1. Germline V gives CDR1 SEHNR, CDR2 FQNEAQ (reference sequence). The CDR3 is made up of 15 amino acids. V was clipped by 6 bases and J by 6 bases; unmatched bases: 8. The CDR3 DNA follows: TGTGCCAGCAGTCCCAGGGGACAGACTAATTCACCCCTCCACTTT. Translated: CASSPRGQTNSPLHF. The entire variable domain, with the rest obtained from reference TRBV7-9 and TRBJ1-6, is as follows: DTGVSQNPRHKITKRGQNVTFRCDPISEHNRLYWYRQTLGQGPEFLTYFQNEAQLEKSRLLSDRFSAERPKGSFSTLEIQRTEQGDSAMYLCASSPRGQTNSPLHFGNGTRLTVT.

The V call is TRBV12-3 or TRBV12-4, the J call TRBJ2-3, with TRBD2 as a possible D gene (5 bases). This CDR3 has 13 amino acids. The ends were cut back, 6 bases at V and 6 bases at J, with 13 bases in the middle. CDR3 coding DNA: TGTGCCAGCAGCCCACGTTCGGGGGATACGCAGTATTTT. This sequence encodes CASSPRSGDTQYF.

The chain is built from TRBV5-1 and TRBJ1-3, with D unclear. From germline, CDR1 is SGHRS and CDR2 YFSETQ. The CDR3 is 15 residues long. Deletions cut 0 bases from V and 0 bases from J, with 7 bases between. CDR3 sequence: CASSLATDSGNTIYF. The CDR3 bases are TGCGCCAGCAGCTTGGCCACGGACTCTGGAAACACCATATATTTT.

J is TRBJ1-5 and V is TRBV19; tentative D call: TRBD1 (5 bases). Trimming took 3 bases from V and 3 from J, leaving 12 bases between them. From germline, CDR1 is LNHDA and CDR2 SQIVND (reference sequence). CDR3 size: 15 residues. CDR3 in DNA: TGTGCCAGTAGTATGGGTCAGGGATACAATCAGCCCCAGCATTTT. Translation gives CASSMGQGYNQPQHF. Variable domain in full (rest from reference TRBV19 and TRBJ1-5): DGGITQSPKYLFRKEGQNVTLSCEQNLNHDAMYWYRQDPGQGLRLIYYSQIVNDFQKGDIAEGYSVSREKKESFPLTVTSAQKNPTAFYLCASSMGQGYNQPQHFGDGTRLSIL.